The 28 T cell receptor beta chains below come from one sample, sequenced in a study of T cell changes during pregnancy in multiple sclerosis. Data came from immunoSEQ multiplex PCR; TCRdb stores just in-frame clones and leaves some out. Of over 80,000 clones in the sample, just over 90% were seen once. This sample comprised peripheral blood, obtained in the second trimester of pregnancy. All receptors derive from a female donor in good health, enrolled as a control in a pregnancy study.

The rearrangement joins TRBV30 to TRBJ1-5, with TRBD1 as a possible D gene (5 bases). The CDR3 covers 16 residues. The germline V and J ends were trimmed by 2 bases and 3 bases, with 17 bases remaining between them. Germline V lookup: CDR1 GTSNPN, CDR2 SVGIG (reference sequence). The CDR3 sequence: CAWSSQGRGNNQPQHF. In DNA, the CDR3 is TGTGCCTGGAGTTCTCAGGGTAGGGGAAACAATCAGCCCCAGCATTTT.

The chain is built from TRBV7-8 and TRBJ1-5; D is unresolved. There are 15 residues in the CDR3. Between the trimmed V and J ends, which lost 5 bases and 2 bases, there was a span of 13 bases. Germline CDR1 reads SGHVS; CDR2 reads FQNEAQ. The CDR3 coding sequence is TGTGCCAGCAGCCAGGCAGGTAATCGCAATCAGCCCCAGCATTTT. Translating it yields CASSQAGNRNQPQHF.

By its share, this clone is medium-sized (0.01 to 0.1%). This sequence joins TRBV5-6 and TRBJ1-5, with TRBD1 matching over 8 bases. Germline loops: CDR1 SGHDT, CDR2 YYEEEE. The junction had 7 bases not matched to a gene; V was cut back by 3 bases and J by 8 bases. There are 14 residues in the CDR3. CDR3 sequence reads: CASSSTGVSKPQHF. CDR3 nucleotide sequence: TGTGCCAGCAGCTCGACAGGGGTTAGTAAGCCCCAGCATTTT.

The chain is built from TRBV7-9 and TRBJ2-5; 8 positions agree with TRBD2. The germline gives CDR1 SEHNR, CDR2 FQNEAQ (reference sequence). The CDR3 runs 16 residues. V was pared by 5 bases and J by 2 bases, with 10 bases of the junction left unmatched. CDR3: CASSGPASGSQETQYF. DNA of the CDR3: TGTGCCAGCAGCGGCCCTGCTAGCGGGTCACAAGAGACCCAGTACTTC.

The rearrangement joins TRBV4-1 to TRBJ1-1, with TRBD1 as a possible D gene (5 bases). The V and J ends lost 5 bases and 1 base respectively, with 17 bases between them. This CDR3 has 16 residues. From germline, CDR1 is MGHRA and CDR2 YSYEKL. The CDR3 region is CASSETGTMKNTEAFF. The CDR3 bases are TGCGCCAGCAGCGAAACCGGGACTATGAAGAACACTGAAGCTTTCTTT.

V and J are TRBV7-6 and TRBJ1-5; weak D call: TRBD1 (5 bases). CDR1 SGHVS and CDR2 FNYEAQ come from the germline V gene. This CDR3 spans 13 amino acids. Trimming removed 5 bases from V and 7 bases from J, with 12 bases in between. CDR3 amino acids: CASSGGRRQPQHF. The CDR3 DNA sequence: TGTGCCAGCAGCGGGGGGAGGCGACAGCCCCAGCATTTT.

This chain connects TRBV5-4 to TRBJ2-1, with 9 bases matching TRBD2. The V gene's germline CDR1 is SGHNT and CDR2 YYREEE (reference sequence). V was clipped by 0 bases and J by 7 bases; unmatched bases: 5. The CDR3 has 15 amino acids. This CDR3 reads CASSLDSGRMNEQFF. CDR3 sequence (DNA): TGTGCCAGCAGCTTGGATAGCGGGAGAATGAATGAGCAGTTCTTC.

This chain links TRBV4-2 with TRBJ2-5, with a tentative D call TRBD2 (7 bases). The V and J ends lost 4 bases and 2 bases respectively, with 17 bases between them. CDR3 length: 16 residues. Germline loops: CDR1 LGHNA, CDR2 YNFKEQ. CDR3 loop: CASSPREGGLQETQYF. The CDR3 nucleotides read TGTGCCAGCAGCCCCCGCGAGGGGGGGCTTCAAGAGACCCAGTACTTC.

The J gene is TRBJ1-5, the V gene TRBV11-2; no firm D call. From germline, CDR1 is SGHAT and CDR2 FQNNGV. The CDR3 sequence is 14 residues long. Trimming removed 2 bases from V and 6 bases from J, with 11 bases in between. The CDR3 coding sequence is TGTGCCAGCAGCTTACGGAGTCGGGGTCAGCCCCAGCATTTT. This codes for CASSLRSRGQPQHF.

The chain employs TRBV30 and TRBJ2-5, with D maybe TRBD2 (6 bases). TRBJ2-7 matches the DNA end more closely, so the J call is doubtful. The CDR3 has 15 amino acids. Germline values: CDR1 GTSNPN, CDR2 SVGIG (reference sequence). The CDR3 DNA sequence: TGTGCCTGGAGTGTCATGCCTAGCGCAACCTACGAGCAGTACTTC. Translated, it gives CAWSVMPSATYEQYF.

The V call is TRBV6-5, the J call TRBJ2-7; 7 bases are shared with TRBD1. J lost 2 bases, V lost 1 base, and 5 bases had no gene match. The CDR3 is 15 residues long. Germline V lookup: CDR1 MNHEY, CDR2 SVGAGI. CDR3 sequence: CASSYFTGAPYEQYF. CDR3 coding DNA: TGTGCCAGCAGTTACTTCACAGGGGCCCCCTACGAGCAGTACTTC.

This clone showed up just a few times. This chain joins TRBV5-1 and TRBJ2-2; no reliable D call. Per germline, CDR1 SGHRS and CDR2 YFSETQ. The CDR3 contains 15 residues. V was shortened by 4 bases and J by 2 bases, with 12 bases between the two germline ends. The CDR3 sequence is CASSPTATNTGELFF. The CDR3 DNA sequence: TGCGCCAGCAGCCCAACGGCGACTAACACCGGGGAGCTGTTTTTT.

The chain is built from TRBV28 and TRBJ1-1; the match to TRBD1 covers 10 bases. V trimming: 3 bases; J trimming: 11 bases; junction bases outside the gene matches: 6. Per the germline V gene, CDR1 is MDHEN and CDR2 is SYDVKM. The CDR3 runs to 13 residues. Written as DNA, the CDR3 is TGTGCCAGCAGTTTGGGACAGGGGCCGAAGGCTTTCTTT. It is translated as CASSLGQGPKAFF.

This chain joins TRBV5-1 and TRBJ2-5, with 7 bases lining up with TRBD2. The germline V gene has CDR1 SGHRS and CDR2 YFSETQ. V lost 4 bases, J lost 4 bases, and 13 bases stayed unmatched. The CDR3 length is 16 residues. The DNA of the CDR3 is TGCGCCAGCAGCCCGTTAGCGGGTGGACCTACAGAGACCCAGTACTTC. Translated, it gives CASSPLAGGPTETQYF.

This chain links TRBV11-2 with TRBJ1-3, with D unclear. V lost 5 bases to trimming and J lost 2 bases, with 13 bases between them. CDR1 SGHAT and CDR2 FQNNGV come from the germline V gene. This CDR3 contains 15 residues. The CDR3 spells CASSLSGGTGNTIYF. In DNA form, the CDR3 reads TGTGCCAGCAGCCTCTCTGGCGGGACTGGAAACACCATATATTTT.

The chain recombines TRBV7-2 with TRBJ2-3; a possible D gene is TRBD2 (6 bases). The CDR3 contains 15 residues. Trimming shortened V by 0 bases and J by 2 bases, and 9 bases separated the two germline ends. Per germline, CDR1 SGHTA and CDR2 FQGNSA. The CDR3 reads CASSLASGPTDTQYF. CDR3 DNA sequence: TGTGCCAGCAGCTTAGCTAGCGGCCCCACAGATACGCAGTATTTT.

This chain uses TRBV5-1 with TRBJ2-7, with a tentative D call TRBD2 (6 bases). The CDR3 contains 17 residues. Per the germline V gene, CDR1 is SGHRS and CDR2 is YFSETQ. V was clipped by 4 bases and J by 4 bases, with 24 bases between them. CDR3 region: CASSPRDSGPYLYEQYF. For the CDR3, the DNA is TGCGCCAGCAGCCCCAGGGACTCGGGACCTTATCTTTACGAGCAGTACTTC.

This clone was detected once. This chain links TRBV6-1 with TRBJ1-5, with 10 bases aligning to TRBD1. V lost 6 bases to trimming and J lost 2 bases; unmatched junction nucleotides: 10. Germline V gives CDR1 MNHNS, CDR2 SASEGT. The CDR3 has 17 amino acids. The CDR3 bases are TGTGCCAGCAGAGAAAGAAGACAGGGGGCGGGCAATCAGCCCCAGCATTTT. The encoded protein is CASRERRQGAGNQPQHF.

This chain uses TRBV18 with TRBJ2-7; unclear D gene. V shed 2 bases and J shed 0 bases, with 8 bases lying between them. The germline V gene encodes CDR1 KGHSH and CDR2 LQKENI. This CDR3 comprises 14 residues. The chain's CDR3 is CASSPKQLSYEQYF. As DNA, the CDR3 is TGTGCCAGCTCACCAAAACAGCTCTCCTACGAGCAGTACTTC.

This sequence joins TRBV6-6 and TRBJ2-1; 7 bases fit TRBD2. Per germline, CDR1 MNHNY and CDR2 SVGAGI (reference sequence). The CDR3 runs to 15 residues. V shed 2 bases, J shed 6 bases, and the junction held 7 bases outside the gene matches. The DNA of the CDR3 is TGTGCCAGCAGTTACATGGCAACGGGAGGCAATGAGCAGTTCTTC. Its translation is CASSYMATGGNEQFF.

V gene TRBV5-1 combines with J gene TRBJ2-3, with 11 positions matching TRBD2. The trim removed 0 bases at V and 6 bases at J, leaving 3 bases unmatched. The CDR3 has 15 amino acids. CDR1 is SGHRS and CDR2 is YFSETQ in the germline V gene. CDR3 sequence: CASSLETSGVDTQYF. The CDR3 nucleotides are TGCGCCAGCAGCTTGGAGACTAGCGGGGTTGATACGCAGTATTTT.

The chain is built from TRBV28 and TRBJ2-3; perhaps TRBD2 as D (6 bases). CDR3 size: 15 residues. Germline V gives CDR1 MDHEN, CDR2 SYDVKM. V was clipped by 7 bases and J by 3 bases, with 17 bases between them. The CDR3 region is CASTPPGLGTDTQYF. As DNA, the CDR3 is TGTGCCAGCACTCCTCCGGGACTCGGAACAGATACGCAGTATTTT.

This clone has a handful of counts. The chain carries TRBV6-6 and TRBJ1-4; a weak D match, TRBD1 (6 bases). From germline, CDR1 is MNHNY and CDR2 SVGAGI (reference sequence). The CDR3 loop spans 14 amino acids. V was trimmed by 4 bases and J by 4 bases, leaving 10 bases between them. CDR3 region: CASSSLRGNEKLFF. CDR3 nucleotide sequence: TGTGCCAGCAGTTCCCTCAGGGGTAATGAAAAACTGTTTTTT.

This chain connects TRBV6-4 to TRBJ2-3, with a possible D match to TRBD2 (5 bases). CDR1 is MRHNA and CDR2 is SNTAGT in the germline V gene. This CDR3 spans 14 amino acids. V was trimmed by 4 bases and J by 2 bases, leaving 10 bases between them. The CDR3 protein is CASSAGGFTDTQYF. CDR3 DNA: TGTGCCAGCAGTGCAGGCGGGTTCACAGATACGCAGTATTTT.

DNA for the CDR3: TGTGCCAGCAGTAGGCGAGACAGGGACACCGGGGAGCTGTTTTTT. It yields the protein CASSRRDRDTGELFF. The chain has TRBV28 and TRBJ2-2, with 7 bases identical to TRBD1. The J segment lost 3 bases and the V segment lost 5 bases, leaving 6 bases of the junction unmatched. This CDR3 is 15 amino acids long. Germline CDR1 reads MDHEN; CDR2 reads SYDVKM.

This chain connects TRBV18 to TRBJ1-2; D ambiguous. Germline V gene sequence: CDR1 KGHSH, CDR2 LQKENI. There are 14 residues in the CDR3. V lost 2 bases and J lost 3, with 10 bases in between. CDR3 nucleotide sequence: TGTGCCAGCTCACCATCCGGGATGGACTATGGCTACACCTTC. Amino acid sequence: CASSPSGMDYGYTF.

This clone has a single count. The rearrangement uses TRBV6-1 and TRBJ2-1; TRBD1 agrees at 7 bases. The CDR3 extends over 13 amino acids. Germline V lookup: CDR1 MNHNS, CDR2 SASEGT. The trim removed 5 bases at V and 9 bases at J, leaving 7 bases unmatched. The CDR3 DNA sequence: TGTGCCAGCAGTCACTCTGGGACAGCTGAGCAGTTCTTC. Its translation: CASSHSGTAEQFF.

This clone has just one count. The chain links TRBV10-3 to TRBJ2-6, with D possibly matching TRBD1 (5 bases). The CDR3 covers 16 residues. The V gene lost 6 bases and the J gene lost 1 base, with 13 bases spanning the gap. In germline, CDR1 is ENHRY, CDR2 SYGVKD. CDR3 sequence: CAISDSTNSGANVLTF. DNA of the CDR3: TGTGCCATCAGCGACAGCACCAATTCTGGGGCCAACGTCCTGACTTTC.